These 2 T cell receptor beta chains were all obtained from the same sample, sequenced in a study of siplizumab effects on memory and regulatory T cells. Sequencing was performed with immunoSEQ multiplex PCR; in TCRdb, only in-frame clones are kept and a portion is missing. The table has fewer than 120,000 clones, 92% seen once; the top ten hold approximately 1.2%. The sequencing sample was made of CD4+ T cells sorted from blood. These receptors were obtained from a human donor in good health.

This clone turned up a few times. The sample contains more than one DNA sequence encoding this CDR3. The genes are TRBV9 and TRBJ2-1, with TRBD2 matching 10 bases. The J segment lost 7 bases and the V segment lost 6 bases, leaving 7 bases of the junction unmatched. The CDR3 is 14 residues long. CDR1 and CDR2 from the germline V gene are SGDLS and YYNGEE. For the CDR3, the DNA is TGTGCCAGCAACTTAGCGGGAGGCAGGAATGAGCAGTTCTTC. Its protein is CASNLAGGRNEQFF.

The rearrangement joins TRBV6-5 to TRBJ1-4; D gene unclear. The CDR3 runs 14 residues. Germline CDR1 MNHEY, CDR2 SVGAGI. Trimming took 0 bases from V and 8 from J, leaving 10 bases between them. The CDR3 loop reads CASSYSLVGEKLFF. For the CDR3, the DNA is TGTGCCAGCAGTTACTCCCTGGTTGGGGAAAAACTGTTTTTT.